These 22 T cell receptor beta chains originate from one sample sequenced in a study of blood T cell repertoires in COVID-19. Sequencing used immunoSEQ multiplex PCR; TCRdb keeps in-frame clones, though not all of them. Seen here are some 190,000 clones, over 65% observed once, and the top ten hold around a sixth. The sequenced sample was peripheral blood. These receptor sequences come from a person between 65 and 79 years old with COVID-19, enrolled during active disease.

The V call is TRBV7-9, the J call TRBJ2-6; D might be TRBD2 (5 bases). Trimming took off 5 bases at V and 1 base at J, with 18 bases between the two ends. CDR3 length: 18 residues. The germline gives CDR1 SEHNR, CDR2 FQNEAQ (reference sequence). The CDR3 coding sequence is TGTGCCAGCAGCGGGAGACCCGCGTCTCAGTCTGGGGCCAACGTCCTGACTTTC. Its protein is CASSGRPASQSGANVLTF.

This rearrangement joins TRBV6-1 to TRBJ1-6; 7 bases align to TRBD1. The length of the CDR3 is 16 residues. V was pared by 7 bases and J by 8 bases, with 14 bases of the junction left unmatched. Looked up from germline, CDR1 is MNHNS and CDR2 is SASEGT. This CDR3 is CASTDPRQGGDSPLHF. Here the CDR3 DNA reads TGTGCCAGCACTGACCCCCGACAGGGAGGTGATTCACCCCTCCACTTT.

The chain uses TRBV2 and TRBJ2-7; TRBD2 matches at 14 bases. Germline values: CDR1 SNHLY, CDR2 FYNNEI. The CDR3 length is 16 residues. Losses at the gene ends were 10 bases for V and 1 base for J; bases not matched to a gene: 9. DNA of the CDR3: TGTGCCACCGGACAGGGACTAGCGGGAGTATCCTACGAGCAGTACTTC. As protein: CATGQGLAGVSYEQYF.

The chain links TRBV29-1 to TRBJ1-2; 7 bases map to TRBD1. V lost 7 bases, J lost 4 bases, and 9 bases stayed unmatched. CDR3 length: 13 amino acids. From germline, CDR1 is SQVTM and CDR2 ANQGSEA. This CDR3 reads CSARPGTAYGYTF. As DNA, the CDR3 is TGCAGCGCCCGTCCGGGGACAGCCTATGGCTACACCTTC.

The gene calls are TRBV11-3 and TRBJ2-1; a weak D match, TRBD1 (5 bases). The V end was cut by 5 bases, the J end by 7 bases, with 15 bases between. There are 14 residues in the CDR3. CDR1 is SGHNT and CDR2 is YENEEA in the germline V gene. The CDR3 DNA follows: TGTGCCAGCAGCACCATGGACAAGGATAATGAGCAGTTCTTC. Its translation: CASSTMDKDNEQFF.

In nucleotides, the CDR3 is TGCGCCAGCAGCCAAGATTGGAGACAGGGCAATCAGCCCCAGCATTTT. This codes for CASSQDWRQGNQPQHF. The rearrangement links TRBV4-3 to TRBJ1-5; the D gene is possibly TRBD1 (6 bases). This CDR3 has 16 amino acids. Looked up from germline, CDR1 is LGHNA and CDR2 is YSLEER. Trimming took off 0 bases at V and 2 bases at J, with 11 bases between the two ends.

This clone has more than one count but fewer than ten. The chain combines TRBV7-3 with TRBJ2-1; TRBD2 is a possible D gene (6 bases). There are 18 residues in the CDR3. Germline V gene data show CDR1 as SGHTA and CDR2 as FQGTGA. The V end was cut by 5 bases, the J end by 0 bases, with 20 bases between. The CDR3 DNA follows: TGTGCCAGCAGCGTTAGCGGAGGGTGGAAGAGCTCCTACAATGAGCAGTTCTTC. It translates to CASSVSGGWKSSYNEQFF. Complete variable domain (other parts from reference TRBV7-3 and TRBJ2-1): GAGVSQTPSNKVTEKGKYVELRCDPISGHTALYWYRQSLGQGPEFLIYFQGTGAADDSGLPNDRFFAVRPEGSVSTLKIQRTERGDSAVYLCASSVSGGWKSSYNEQFFGPGTRLTVL.

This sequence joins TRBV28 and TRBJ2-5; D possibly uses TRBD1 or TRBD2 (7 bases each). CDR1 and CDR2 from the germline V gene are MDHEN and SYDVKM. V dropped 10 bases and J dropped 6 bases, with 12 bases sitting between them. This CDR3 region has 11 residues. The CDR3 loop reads CATRGGKTQYF. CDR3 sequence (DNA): TGTGCCACCAGGGGGGGAAAGACCCAGTACTTC.

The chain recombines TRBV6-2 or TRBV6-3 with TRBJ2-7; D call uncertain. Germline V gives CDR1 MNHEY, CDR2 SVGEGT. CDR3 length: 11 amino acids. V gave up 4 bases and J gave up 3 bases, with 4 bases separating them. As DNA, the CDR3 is TGTGCCAGCAGTTCCTACTACGAGCAGTACTTC. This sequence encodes CASSSYYEQYF.

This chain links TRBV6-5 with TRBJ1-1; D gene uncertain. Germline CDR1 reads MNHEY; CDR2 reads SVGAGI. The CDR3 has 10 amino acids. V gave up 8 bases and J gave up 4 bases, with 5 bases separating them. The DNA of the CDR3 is TGTGCCAGCGGGAGCACTGAAGCTTTCTTT. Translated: CASGSTEAFF.

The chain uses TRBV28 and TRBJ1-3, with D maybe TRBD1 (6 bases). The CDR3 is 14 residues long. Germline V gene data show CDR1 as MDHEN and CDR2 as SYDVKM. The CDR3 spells CSSRARGAGNTIYF. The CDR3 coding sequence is TGTTCTTCAAGGGCGCGGGGGGCCGGAAACACCATATATTTT.

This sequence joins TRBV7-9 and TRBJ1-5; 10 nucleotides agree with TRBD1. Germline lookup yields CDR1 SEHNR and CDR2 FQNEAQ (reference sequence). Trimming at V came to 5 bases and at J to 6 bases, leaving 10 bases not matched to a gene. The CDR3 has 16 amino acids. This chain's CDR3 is CASSGPGTGVAQPQHF. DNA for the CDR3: TGTGCCAGCAGCGGTCCCGGGACAGGGGTTGCTCAGCCCCAGCATTTT. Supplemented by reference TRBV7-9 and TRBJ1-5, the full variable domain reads DTGVSQNPRHKITKRGQNVTFRCDPISEHNRLYWYRQTLGQGPEFLTYFQNEAQLEKSRLLSDRFSAERPKGSFSTLEIQRTEQGDSAMYLCASSGPGTGVAQPQHFGDGTRLSIL.

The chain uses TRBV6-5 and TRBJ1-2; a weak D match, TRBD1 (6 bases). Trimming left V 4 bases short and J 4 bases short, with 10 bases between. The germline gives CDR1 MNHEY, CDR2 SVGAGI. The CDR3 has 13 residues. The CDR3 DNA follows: TGTGCCAGCAGTTCCGACAGGTTCTATGGCTACACCTTC. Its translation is CASSSDRFYGYTF.

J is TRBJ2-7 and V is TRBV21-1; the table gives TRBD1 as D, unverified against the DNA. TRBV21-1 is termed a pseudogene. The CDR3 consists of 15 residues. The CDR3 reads CASSKIGNRVHEQYF. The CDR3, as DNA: TGTGCCAGCAGCAAAATTGGGAACAGGGTCCACGAGCAGTACTTC.

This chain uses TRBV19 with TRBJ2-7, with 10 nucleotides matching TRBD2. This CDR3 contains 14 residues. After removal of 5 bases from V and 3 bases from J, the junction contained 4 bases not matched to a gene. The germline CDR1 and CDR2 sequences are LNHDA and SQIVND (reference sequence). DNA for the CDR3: TGTGCCAGTAGTGTAGGACTAGCGGACTACGAGCAGTACTTC. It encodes CASSVGLADYEQYF.

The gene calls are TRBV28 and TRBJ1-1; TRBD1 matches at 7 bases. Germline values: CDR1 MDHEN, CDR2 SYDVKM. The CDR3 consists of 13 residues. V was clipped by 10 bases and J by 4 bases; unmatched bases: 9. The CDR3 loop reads CATHLDRVTEAFF. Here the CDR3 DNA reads TGTGCCACTCATCTAGACAGGGTCACTGAAGCTTTCTTT. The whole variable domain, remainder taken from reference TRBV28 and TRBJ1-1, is DVKVTQSSRYLVKRTGEKVFLECVQDMDHENMFWYRQDPGLGLRLIYFSYDVKMKEKGDIPEGYSVSREKKERFSLILESASTNQTSMYLCATHLDRVTEAFFGQGTRLTVV.

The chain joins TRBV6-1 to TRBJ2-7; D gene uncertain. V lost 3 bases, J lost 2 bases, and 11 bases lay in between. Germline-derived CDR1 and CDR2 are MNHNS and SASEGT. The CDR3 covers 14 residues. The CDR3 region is CASSERLLTYEQYF. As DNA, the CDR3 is TGTGCCAGCAGTGAGCGGCTGCTAACCTACGAGCAGTACTTC.

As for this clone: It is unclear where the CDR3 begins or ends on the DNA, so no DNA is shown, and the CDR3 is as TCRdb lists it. CDR3: CASSKVARGAQETQYF. The chain combines TRBV21-1 with TRBJ2-5; the D segment call TRBD2 is taken from the table without a DNA check. TRBV21-1 is labeled a pseudogene. The CDR3 has 16 amino acids, counting both end residues.

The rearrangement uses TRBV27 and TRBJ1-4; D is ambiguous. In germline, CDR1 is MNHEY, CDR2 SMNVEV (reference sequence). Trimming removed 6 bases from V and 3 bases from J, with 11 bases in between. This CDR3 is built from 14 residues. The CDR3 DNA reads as TGTGCCAGCAGATATCGAGAATCTAATGAAAAACTGTTTTTT. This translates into CASRYRESNEKLFF.

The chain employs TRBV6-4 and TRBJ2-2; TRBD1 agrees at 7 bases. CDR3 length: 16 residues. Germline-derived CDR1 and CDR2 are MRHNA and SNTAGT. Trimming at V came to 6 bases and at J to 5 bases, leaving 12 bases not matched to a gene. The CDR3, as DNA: TGTGCCAGCAGCCGACAGGGCCTACCGGGGACCGGGGAGCTGTTTTTT. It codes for CASSRQGLPGTGELFF.

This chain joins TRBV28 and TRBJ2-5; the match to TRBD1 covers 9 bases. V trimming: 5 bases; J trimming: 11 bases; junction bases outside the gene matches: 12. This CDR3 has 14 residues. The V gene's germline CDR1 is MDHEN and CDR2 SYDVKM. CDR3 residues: CASSGLGTGTGQYF. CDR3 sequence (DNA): TGTGCCAGCAGTGGCCTAGGGACAGGGACGGGTCAGTACTTC. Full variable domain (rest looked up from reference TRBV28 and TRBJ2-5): DVKVTQSSRYLVKRTGEKVFLECVQDMDHENMFWYRQDPGLGLRLIYFSYDVKMKEKGDIPEGYSVSREKKERFSLILESASTNQTSMYLCASSGLGTGTGQYFGPGTRLLVL.

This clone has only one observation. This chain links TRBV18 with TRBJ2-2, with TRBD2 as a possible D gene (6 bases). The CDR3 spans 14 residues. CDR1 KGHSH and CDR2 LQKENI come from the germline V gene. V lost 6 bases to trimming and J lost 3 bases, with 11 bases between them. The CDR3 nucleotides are TGTGCCAGCTCGCCTGGAGGGGACACCGGGGAGCTGTTTTTT. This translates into CASSPGGDTGELFF.